This T cell receptor beta chain was recovered during a study of OX40 agonist ivuxolimab in advanced cancers. Background on the study: An anti-OX40 (CD134) antibody with agonistic activity, ivuxolimab, was administered to patients. Patients with hepatocellular carcinoma, melanoma, renal cell or head and neck cancer made up the dose-escalation patients. Patients were around 83% male with ages roughly 23 to 79, mean roughly 64. Findings of the study overall: Low normalized T-cell clonal expansion also characterized some of the nonresponders.

Germline values: CDR1 SNHLY, CDR2 FYNNEI. The CDR3 runs 14 residues. V lost 3 bases and J lost 4, with 11 bases in between. Profiling relied on immunoSEQ multiplex PCR, and the TCRdb table lists in-frame clones only, not all of them. Among 48,000 or so clones, about 81% were seen once, and the ten largest hold around 7.1%. As to this clone: The antigen is not known.

This sample comprised CD4+ or CD8+ T cells sorted from blood, obtained in a trial of the OX40 agonist ivuxolimab. The rearrangement links TRBV2 to TRBJ2-3; D not resolved. The clonotype originates from an adult with an advanced solid tumor such as melanoma, head and neck, liver or kidney cancer. The CDR3 loop reads CASSDYAQADTQYF. The DNA of the CDR3 is TGTGCCAGCAGTGATTACGCCCAGGCAGATACGCAGTATTTT.